These 30 T cell receptor beta chains were all obtained from the same sample, sequenced in a study of OX40 agonist ivuxolimab in advanced cancers. Profiling relied on immunoSEQ multiplex PCR, and the TCRdb table lists in-frame clones only, not all of them. In the table there are roughly 56,000 clones, around 89% of which are singletons. Sequencing was performed on CD4+ or CD8+ T cells sorted from blood, taken in a trial of the OX40 agonist ivuxolimab. Every receptor here comes from an adult with an advanced solid tumor such as melanoma, head and neck, liver or kidney cancer.

The J gene is TRBJ2-7, the V gene TRBV4-3; D is possibly TRBD2 (6 bases). Germline V gene lookup returns CDR1 LGHNA and CDR2 YSLEER. Trimming stripped 0 bases from V and 4 bases from J, with 16 bases between. CDR3 length: 16 amino acids. In DNA, the CDR3 is TGCGCCAGCAGCCAAGATAGGTCGACGCTAGCGTACGAGCAGTACTTC. The encoded protein is CASSQDRSTLAYEQYF.

The chain links TRBV10-2 to TRBJ2-1, with D possibly TRBD2 on 6 matching bases. From germline, CDR1 is WSHSY and CDR2 SAAADI. Trimming cost V 7 bases and J 2 bases, with 12 bases left between them. The CDR3 contains 14 residues. The CDR3 loop reads CASTYGLPYNEQFF. CDR3 DNA: TGCGCCAGCACCTACGGACTACCCTACAATGAGCAGTTCTTC.

The V and J genes are TRBV30 and TRBJ2-7; D is ambiguous. Germline CDR1 GTSNPN, CDR2 SVGIG (reference sequence). The CDR3 is 13 amino acids. V dropped 0 bases and J dropped 4 bases, with 10 bases sitting between them. The CDR3 is CAWSVKALYEQYF. The CDR3, as DNA: TGTGCCTGGAGTGTAAAGGCCTTATACGAGCAGTACTTC.

V gene TRBV6-4 combines with J gene TRBJ2-3, with D perhaps matching TRBD1 (6 bases). The CDR3 runs 15 residues. Germline V lookup: CDR1 MRHNA, CDR2 SNTAGT. Between the trimmed V and J ends, which lost 0 bases and 4 bases, there was a span of 11 bases. This CDR3 reads CASSDSRGSADTQYF. CDR3 coding DNA: TGTGCCAGCAGTGACTCAAGGGGGTCCGCAGATACGCAGTATTTT.

The chain carries TRBV6-1 and TRBJ2-7; D gene ambiguous. V gave up 7 bases and J gave up 3 bases, with 16 bases separating them. Per the germline V gene, CDR1 is MNHNS and CDR2 is SASEGT. This CDR3 comprises 14 residues. CDR3 nucleotide sequence: TGTGCCAGCAATCACCGCCTCTCGGACTACGAGCAGTACTTC. This translates into CASNHRLSDYEQYF.

This chain connects TRBV19 to TRBJ2-2; possibly TRBD1 or TRBD2 for D (5 bases each). Germline V gene data show CDR1 as LNHDA and CDR2 as SQIVND (reference sequence). The V end was cut by 5 bases, the J end by 7 bases, with 8 bases between. This CDR3 is built from 12 residues. CDR3 residues: CASSRGVGELFF. In DNA form, the CDR3 reads TGTGCCAGTAGTCGGGGCGTCGGGGAGCTGTTTTTT.

This clone has a handful of counts. The chain has TRBV27 and TRBJ1-1, with D possibly matching TRBD1 (6 bases). Germline assignment: CDR1 MNHEY and CDR2 SMNVEV (reference sequence). V was pared by 8 bases and J by 6 bases, with 16 bases between. This CDR3 has 13 amino acids. The CDR3 nucleotides read TGTGCCAGCGGGTCAGGGGTATACGCTGAAGCTTTCTTT. It specifies CASGSGVYAEAFF.

The CDR3: CASSTRDLNTGELFF. As DNA, the CDR3 is TGTGCCAGCAGTACGAGGGACTTGAACACCGGGGAGCTGTTTTTT. This chain connects TRBV6-6 to TRBJ2-2, with TRBD2 as a possible D gene (6 bases). CDR1 and CDR2 (germline): MNHNY, SVGAGI (reference sequence). V lost 5 bases to trimming and J lost 1 base, with 11 bases between them. The CDR3 consists of 15 residues.

The chain is built from TRBV11-3 and TRBJ2-1, with D possibly TRBD1 on 5 matching bases. In germline, CDR1 is SGHNT, CDR2 YENEEA. CDR3 length: 13 amino acids. V was pared by 5 bases and J by 6 bases, with 11 bases between. CDR3 loop: CASSDRQSNEQFF. The CDR3 DNA reads TGTGCCAGCAGCGACAGACAGAGCAATGAGCAGTTCTTC.

As regards this clone: One end of the junction does not line up with germline, which may come from a read error. The chain joins TRBV7-4 to TRBJ1-3, with D maybe TRBD1 (5 bases). Germline V gene data show CDR1 as SGHVT and CDR2 as SQSDAQ. This CDR3 is 10 amino acids long. CDR3 sequence reads: CASRRGRGRF. CDR3 in DNA: TGTGCCAGCAGAAGGGGCAGAGGAAGGTTT.

The genes are TRBV11-1 and TRBJ2-7; 7 bases fit TRBD2. Germline loops: CDR1 SGHAT, CDR2 FQDESV (reference sequence). Trimming at V came to 1 base and at J to 2 bases, leaving 2 bases not matched to a gene. CDR3 length: 14 residues. CDR3 DNA: TGTGCCAGCAGCTTAGGGCGGGAGCCCTACGAGCAGTACTTC. This encodes CASSLGREPYEQYF.

The gene calls are TRBV7-9 and TRBJ2-5; 9 nucleotides align to TRBD2. Germline assignment: CDR1 SEHNR and CDR2 FQNEAQ (reference sequence). CDR3 length: 17 residues. J was trimmed by 3 bases and V by 4 bases; bases with no gene match: 12. The chain's CDR3 is CASSYSRGRASEETQYF. In DNA form, the CDR3 reads TGTGCCAGCAGCTACAGTCGCGGGAGGGCCTCCGAAGAGACCCAGTACTTC.

V usage is TRBV6-1 and J usage is TRBJ2-7; D remains unclear. Germline assignment: CDR1 MNHNS and CDR2 SASEGT. The V gene lost 3 bases and the J gene lost 5 bases, with 26 bases spanning the gap. This CDR3 is 18 amino acids long. CDR3 nucleotides: TGTGCCAGCAGTGAGGGGTTATTCGGTGCGACAATCAGCGACGAGCAGTACTTC. It translates to CASSEGLFGATISDEQYF.

V is TRBV7-9 and J is TRBJ2-3; D gene uncertain. Trimming cost V 5 bases and J 6 bases, with 9 bases left between them. The CDR3 consists of 12 residues. Germline CDR1 reads SEHNR; CDR2 reads FQNEAQ (reference sequence). The CDR3: CASSRLSDTQYF. The CDR3 DNA reads TGTGCCAGCAGCCGCCTATCTGATACGCAGTATTTT.

The chain carries TRBV4-3 and TRBJ1-6; D not resolved. The CDR3 has 14 amino acids. The germline gives CDR1 LGHNA, CDR2 YSLEER. V lost 5 bases, J lost 0 bases, and 5 bases lay in between. CDR3 sequence reads: CASSSSSYNSPLHF. CDR3 nucleotides: TGCGCCAGCAGCAGCAGCTCCTATAATTCACCCCTCCACTTT.

The chain couples TRBV9 to TRBJ2-3; TRBD2 agrees at 9 bases. The CDR3 spans 17 residues. Germline assignment: CDR1 SGDLS and CDR2 YYNGEE. V trimming: 0 bases; J trimming: 4 bases; junction bases outside the gene matches: 9. CDR3 DNA: TGTGCCAGCAGCGTAGCTTGGGCGGGAGGGCCCTCAGATACGCAGTATTTT. This gives the protein CASSVAWAGGPSDTQYF.

This clone turned up a few times. This chain uses TRBV4-3 with TRBJ2-2, with unresolved D. Germline CDR1 LGHNA, CDR2 YSLEER. Trimming stripped 0 bases from V and 9 bases from J, with 8 bases between. This CDR3 contains 13 residues. The CDR3 spells CASSQDMGWELFF. CDR3 DNA sequence: TGCGCCAGCAGCCAAGATATGGGGTGGGAGCTGTTTTTT.

The table lists this clone with a count of one. The J gene is TRBJ2-3, the V gene TRBV15; TRBD2 matches at 7 bases. Germline V gene sequence: CDR1 LNHNV, CDR2 YYDKDF (reference sequence). J gave up 5 bases and V 0 bases, and 11 bases lay outside the gene matches. The CDR3 runs to 17 residues. The CDR3 reads CATSREAEGGRVDTQYF. The DNA for the CDR3 is TGTGCCACCAGCAGAGAAGCCGAGGGCGGGAGAGTAGATACGCAGTATTTT.

The chain combines TRBV6-5 with TRBJ2-5, with D unclear. The CDR3 is made up of 12 amino acids. CDR1 is MNHEY, CDR2 SVGAGI, per germline. The V gene lost 7 bases and the J gene lost 4 bases, with 10 bases spanning the gap. The CDR3 bases are TGTGCCAGCACGGGTTTGGGAGAGACCCAGTACTTC. Protein sequence: CASTGLGETQYF.

The gene calls are TRBV28 and TRBJ2-1, with 7 bases aligning to TRBD2. V was pared by 2 bases and J by 0 bases, with 1 base of the junction left unmatched. The CDR3 contains 15 residues. Germline assignment: CDR1 MDHEN and CDR2 SYDVKM. The CDR3 sequence: CASSLLAASYNEQFF. Written as DNA, the CDR3 is TGTGCCAGCAGTTTACTAGCGGCCTCCTACAATGAGCAGTTCTTC.

The chain has TRBV30 and TRBJ2-7; D possibly corresponds to TRBD2 (5 bases). The CDR3 length is 11 residues. Trimming stripped 3 bases from V and 4 bases from J, with 7 bases between. CDR1 and CDR2 (germline): GTSNPN, SVGIG (reference sequence). CDR3: CAWSGLYEQYF. The CDR3 DNA reads as TGTGCCTGGAGCGGACTTTACGAGCAGTACTTC.

The rearrangement links TRBV10-2 to TRBJ2-3; D might be TRBD2 (6 bases). The V gene's germline CDR1 is WSHSY and CDR2 SAAADI. The CDR3 is made up of 15 amino acids. Trimming left V 8 bases short and J 4 bases short, with 19 bases between. CDR3 in amino acids: CASGRLGGSADTQYF. In DNA, the CDR3 is TGCGCCAGCGGACGACTCGGGGGTAGCGCAGATACGCAGTATTTT.

This chain links TRBV2 with TRBJ2-1; 11 bases match TRBD2. Germline V lookup: CDR1 SNHLY, CDR2 FYNNEI. V shed 3 bases and J 3 bases; nucleotides not matched to a gene: 7. This CDR3 has 17 amino acids. CDR3 sequence: CASSDRTGTSGYNEQFF. CDR3 nucleotide sequence: TGTGCCAGCAGTGATCGGACCGGGACTAGCGGCTACAATGAGCAGTTCTTC. The variable domain in full, with the rest retrieved from reference TRBV2 and TRBJ2-1, is EPEVTQTPSHQVTQMGQEVILRCVPISNHLYFYWYRQILGQKVEFLVSFYNNEISEKSEIFDDQFSVERPDGSNFTLKIRSTKLEDSAMYFCASSDRTGTSGYNEQFFGPGTRLTVL.

The chain couples TRBV9 to TRBJ2-1, with TRBD2 identical over 11 bases. The CDR3 has 17 residues. Per germline, CDR1 SGDLS and CDR2 YYNGEE. The J segment lost 9 bases and the V segment lost 3 bases, leaving 14 bases of the junction unmatched. CDR3 sequence (DNA): TGTGCCAGCAGCGCAAGTAGCGGGAGGGCCTATTTTAGTGAGCAGTTCTTC. Translation gives CASSASSGRAYFSEQFF.

The chain joins TRBV29-1 to TRBJ2-7; TRBD2 matches at 10 bases. The CDR3 length is 12 residues. Trimming at V came to 7 bases and at J to 4 bases, leaving 4 bases not matched to a gene. Germline CDR1 and CDR2: SQVTM and ANQGSEA. Here the CDR3 reads CSAGLANYEQYF. For the CDR3, the DNA is TGCAGCGCGGGACTAGCGAATTACGAGCAGTACTTC.

V usage is TRBV9 and J usage is TRBJ2-1; unclear D gene. Germline lookup yields CDR1 SGDLS and CDR2 YYNGEE. The CDR3 has 14 amino acids. The germline V and J ends were trimmed by 0 bases and 10 bases, with 14 bases remaining between them. The DNA for the CDR3 is TGTGCCAGCAGCGTAGGGAGTGGGATCCGGGAGCAGTTCTTC. This sequence encodes CASSVGSGIREQFF.

V usage is TRBV7-9 and J usage is TRBJ2-1, with D possibly being TRBD2 (5 bases). There are 17 residues in the CDR3. The germline V gene has CDR1 SEHNR and CDR2 FQNEAQ (reference sequence). Trimming took off 4 bases at V and 8 bases at J, with 24 bases between the two ends. The CDR3 sequence is CASSSSLVEGIKDEQFF. CDR3 DNA sequence: TGTGCCAGCAGCTCCTCCTTGGTCGAGGGAATAAAAGATGAGCAGTTCTTC.

The chain recombines TRBV9 with TRBJ2-1; unclear D gene. Germline V CDR1 and CDR2: SGDLS, YYNGEE. The CDR3 loop spans 14 amino acids. Trimming pared 3 bases from V and 5 bases from J, leaving 12 bases between. Written as DNA, the CDR3 is TGTGCCAGCAGCGCCCTATCAACTAACAATGAGCAGTTCTTC. Its protein is CASSALSTNNEQFF.

The chain carries TRBV14 and TRBJ1-2; possible D gene TRBD1, 5 bases. This CDR3 comprises 13 residues. In germline, CDR1 is SGHDN, CDR2 FVKESK. V lost 3 bases, J lost 8 bases, and 13 bases lay in between. DNA of the CDR3: TGTGCCAGCAGCCAGGACTCCAGGGACGGCTACACCTTC. Translation: CASSQDSRDGYTF.

V and J are TRBV7-8 and TRBJ1-1; D is possibly TRBD1 (5 bases). Germline V gene sequence: CDR1 SGHVS, CDR2 FQNEAQ. The CDR3 spans 12 residues. The CDR3 spells CAAMDMNTEAFF. The CDR3 DNA reads as TGTGCAGCCATGGACATGAACACTGAAGCTTTCTTT. Full variable domain (missing parts from reference TRBV7-8 and TRBJ1-1): GAGVSQSPRYKVAKRGQDVALRCDPISGHVSLFWYQQALGQGPEFLTYFQNEAQLDKSGLPSDRFFAERPEGSVSTLKIQRTQQEDSAVYLCAAMDMNTEAFFGQGTRLTVV.